Given below is one T cell receptor beta chain in context. What it binds is not known. The assay was immunoSEQ multiplex PCR, and TCRdb's table has in-frame clones only and misses some. Of 30,000 or so clones listed, about 92% were seen once; the top ten hold approximately 0.9%. The entry originates in a study of monozygotic twins with cystic fibrosis. Study outcomes and limitations: In 13 of 16 pairs, V gene usage was closest to the co-twin's. Monozygotic CF twin pairs shared significantly more nucleotide-identical clonotypes than unrelated CF individuals did. Median Simpson clonality of approximately 0.009 suggested naive T cells predominated.

This receptor was taken from a girl between 2 and 10 years old with cystic fibrosis. Sequenced input: blood.

The CDR3 spells CAWSPGTGNSPLHF. The CDR3 bases are TGTGCCTGGAGCCCCGGGACAGGGAATTCACCCCTCCACTTT. The genes are TRBV30 and TRBJ1-6; TRBD1 matches 9 bases. The length of the CDR3 is 14 residues. Trimming removed 3 bases from V and 7 bases from J; junction bases left unmatched: 4. Germline lookup yields CDR1 GTSNPN and CDR2 SVGIG (reference sequence).